Listed here is a single TCR beta chain. Germline CDR1 and CDR2: ENHRY and SYGVKD. V was cut by 9 bases and J by 0 bases, with 9 bases left in between. CDR3 length: 13 amino acids. The sample originates from a study of blood T cell repertoires in COVID-19. Study as a whole: T cells, B-cell-depleted T cells, or PBMCs supplied cDNA or gDNA.

Profiling relied on immunoSEQ multiplex PCR, and the TCRdb table lists in-frame clones only, not all of them. Of approximately 100,000 clones in the sample, less than 80% are singletons; the top ten hold 6.2%. The specimen was peripheral blood. This receptor was obtained from a man aged 80 or over with COVID-19, enrolled during active disease. V usage is TRBV10-3 and J usage is TRBJ1-3; D uncertain. CDR3 in amino acids: CAIRLNSGNTIYF. CDR3 in DNA: TGTGCCATACGACTGAACTCTGGAAACACCATATATTTT.